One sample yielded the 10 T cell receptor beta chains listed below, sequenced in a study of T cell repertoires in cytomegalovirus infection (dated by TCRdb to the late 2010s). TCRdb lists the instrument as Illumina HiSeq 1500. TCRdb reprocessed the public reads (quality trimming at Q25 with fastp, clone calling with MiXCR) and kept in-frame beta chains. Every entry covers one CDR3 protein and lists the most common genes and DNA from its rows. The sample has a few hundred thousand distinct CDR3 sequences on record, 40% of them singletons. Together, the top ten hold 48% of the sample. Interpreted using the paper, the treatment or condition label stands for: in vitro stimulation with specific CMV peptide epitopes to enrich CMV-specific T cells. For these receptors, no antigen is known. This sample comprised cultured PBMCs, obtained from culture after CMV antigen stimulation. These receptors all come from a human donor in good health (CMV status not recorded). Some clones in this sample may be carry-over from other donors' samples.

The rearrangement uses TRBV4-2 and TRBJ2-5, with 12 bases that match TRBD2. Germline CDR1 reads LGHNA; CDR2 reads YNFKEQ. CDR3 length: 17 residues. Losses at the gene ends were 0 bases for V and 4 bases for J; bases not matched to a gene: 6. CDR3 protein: CASSQERTSGGLETQYF. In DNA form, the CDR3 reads TGTGCCAGCAGCCAAGAAAGAACTAGCGGGGGGTTAGAGACCCAGTACTTC.

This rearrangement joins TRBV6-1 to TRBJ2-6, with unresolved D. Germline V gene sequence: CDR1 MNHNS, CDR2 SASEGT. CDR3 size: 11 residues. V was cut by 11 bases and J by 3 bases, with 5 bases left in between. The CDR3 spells CAVCGANVLTF. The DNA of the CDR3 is TGTGCCGTATGTGGGGCCAACGTCCTGACTTTC.

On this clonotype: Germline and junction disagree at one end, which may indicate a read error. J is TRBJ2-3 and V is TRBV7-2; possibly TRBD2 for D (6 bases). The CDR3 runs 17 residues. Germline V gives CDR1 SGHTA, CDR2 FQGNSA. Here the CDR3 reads CVSSLAVQRVGTDTQYF. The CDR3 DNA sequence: TGTGTCAGCAGCTTAGCAGTCCAGCGGGTGGGCACAGATACGCAGTATTTT.

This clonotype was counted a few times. As DNA, the CDR3 is TGTGCCAGCAGCCCTCCGAGGGGGCTGAAAGCTTTCTTT. It translates to CASSPPRGLKAFF. V gene TRBV7-6 combines with J gene TRBJ1-1, with 7 bases matching TRBD1. Germline CDR1 is SGHVS and CDR2 is FNYEAQ. The CDR3 is made up of 13 amino acids. The V segment lost 5 bases and the J segment 9 bases; nucleotides outside the gene matches: 9.

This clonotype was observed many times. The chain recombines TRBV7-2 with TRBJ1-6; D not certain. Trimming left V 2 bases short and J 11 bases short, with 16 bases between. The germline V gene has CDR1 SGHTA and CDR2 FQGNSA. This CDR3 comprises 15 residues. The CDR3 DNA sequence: TGTGCCAGCAGCTTATCGGGATTAAGTGGGGCACCCCTCCACTTT. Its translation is CASSLSGLSGAPLHF.

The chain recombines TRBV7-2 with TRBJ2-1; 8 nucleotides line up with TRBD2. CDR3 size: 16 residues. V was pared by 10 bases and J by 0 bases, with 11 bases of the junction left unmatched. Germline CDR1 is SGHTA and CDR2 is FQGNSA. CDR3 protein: CATQGTGGSSYNEQFF. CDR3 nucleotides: TGTGCCACCCAGGGGACGGGAGGGAGCTCCTACAATGAGCAGTTCTTC.

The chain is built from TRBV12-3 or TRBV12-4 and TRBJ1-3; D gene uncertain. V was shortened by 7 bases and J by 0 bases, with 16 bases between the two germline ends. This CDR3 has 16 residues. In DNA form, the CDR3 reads TGTGCCAGCAATGCCGTGGAGTGGTTCTCTGGAAACACCATATATTTT. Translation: CASNAVEWFSGNTIYF.

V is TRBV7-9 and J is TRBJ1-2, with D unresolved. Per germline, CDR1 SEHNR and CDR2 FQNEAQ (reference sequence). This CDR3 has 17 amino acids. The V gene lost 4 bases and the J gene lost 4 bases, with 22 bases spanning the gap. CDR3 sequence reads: CASSSGNRGPRIYGYTF. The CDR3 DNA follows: TGTGCCAGCAGCTCGGGAAATAGAGGGCCCAGGATCTATGGCTACACCTTC.

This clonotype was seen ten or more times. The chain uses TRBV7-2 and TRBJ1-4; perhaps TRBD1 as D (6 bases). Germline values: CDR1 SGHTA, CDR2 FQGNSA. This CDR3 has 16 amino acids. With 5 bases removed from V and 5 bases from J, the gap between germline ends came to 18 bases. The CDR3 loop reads CASSKQRGRGNEKLFF. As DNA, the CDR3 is TGTGCCAGCAGCAAACAGAGAGGCAGGGGAAATGAAAAACTGTTTTTT.

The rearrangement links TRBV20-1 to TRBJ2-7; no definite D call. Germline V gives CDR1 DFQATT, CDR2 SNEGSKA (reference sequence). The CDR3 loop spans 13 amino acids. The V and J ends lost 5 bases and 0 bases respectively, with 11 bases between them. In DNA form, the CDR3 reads TGCAGTGCTCCTCGGCCTAGCTCCTACGAGCAGTACTTC. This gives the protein CSAPRPSSYEQYF.